This T cell receptor beta chain was identified during a study of cytomegalovirus exposure and HLA in healthy donors (dated by TCRdb to between 2016 and 2019). Regarding the study in general: An earlier analysis of approximately 590 of the donors reported about 290 Gb of sequence data and some 100 million unique TCR beta sequences from 150 million to 200 million T cells. A later analysis re-examined previously published TCR beta repertoires from over 500 donors and added high-resolution HLA genotyping to investigate patterns of TCR occurrence. HLA typing included class I and class II loci at four-digit resolution. Using immunosequencing, the study profiled T cell repertoires from 500 to 800 subjects and related those repertoires to cytomegalovirus serostatus. An earlier analysis of some 500 of the donors applied high-throughput TCR beta sequencing to assess whether each TCR beta V gene segment acted as functional or pseudogenic. Around 330 gigabases of sequencing data and 70 million to 95 million unique TCR sequences made up an early release that covered roughly 670 HLA-typed donors. In addition to the first cohort of 666 subjects, a separate validation cohort of 120 different subjects was used. Donor age, sex, ethnicity and CMV serostatus were compiled together with the repertoire data. The genetic ancestry cluster associated with self-reported Caucasian donors included 81% of the roughly 380 genotyped donors. To predict cytomegalovirus infection status, the study brought together high-throughput TCR immunosequencing, statistical association of individual TCRs with disease status, and machine learning. The number of donors typed differed by locus, with roughly 620-630 for A, B, C, DRB1 and DQB1, around 500 for DQA1, some 570 for DPA1, and roughly 450 for DPB1. The aim of the study was to test whether cataloging public T cell receptors could identify signatures of past pathogen exposure. Genome-wide SNP genotypes for about 65% of the roughly 670 donors were used in a later genetic analysis, which treated that subset as a discovery cohort. Rather than drawing on any new phenotypic data, the later analysis identified candidate immune exposures from TCR beta sequences and the way those sequences occurred across donors. Among 300 to 450 genotyped donors of the cohort, an average of about 240,000 unique TCR beta nucleotide sequences were sequenced per donor, around 18% of them non-productive. Because of strong linkage in the cohort, four or five DR-DQ haplotypes were treated as single units for association and clustering. Every repertoire in the discovery cohort had been generated on one and the same sequencing platform.

The paper as a whole reports these results and caveats: A few of the identified cytomegalovirus-associated TCR beta chains were confirmed in vitro to be specific for cytomegalovirus antigens. Most TCR sequences were seen in very few donors, while some public TCRs were found in many individuals. A further reported finding was that TCR beta sequences accurately predicted the HLA-A and HLA-B alleles for most subjects in the first cohort. A later analysis reported that several top co-occurrence clusters appeared linked to parvovirus B19, influenza, CMV and Epstein-Barr virus. Only TCR beta chains were sequenced in this cohort, and the absence of alpha or paired-chain data limited detectable features. Linkage disequilibrium might explain the correlated functional status among segregating V segments, but an unknown experimental factor could not be ruled out. In a later analysis, TCR association rates were found to vary across HLA loci, with the most associated TCRs seen for DRB1 alleles and the fewest for HLA-C alleles. When HLA alleles, especially DR and DQ, strongly co-occurred, TCR associations were difficult to assign to individual alleles. Because counts were too low, seventeen rarely observed V segments, including chromosome 9 orphons, were excluded from the earlier analysis of 587 of the donors. The presence/absence analyses assumed that sequencing depth was roughly uniform across donors, and that assumption may not be true. A cluster of highly shared sequence variants was judged likely to be a technical artifact of the sequencing pipeline. An association between a missense DCLRE1C variant and V-gene and J-gene trimming of TCR beta chains was found in a later genetic analysis and replicated in an independent cohort. According to the authors, the approach could potentially be generalized to other disease states and immunological phenotypes. In the study, 150 to 200 TCR beta chains were listed as associated with cytomegalovirus. In a later analysis, some 17,000 TCR beta sequences were associated with specific HLA alleles at a false discovery rate of 0.05. An earlier analysis of around 540 of the donors showed that most TCR beta V segments appeared in productive rearrangements either about 87% or about 30% of the time, which broadly matched IMGT annotations. In a later analysis, HLA-associated TCR beta chains showed more clonal expansion and lower generation probabilities than non-associated chains that were equally common. HLA typing was unavailable for some donors at each locus, so association tests used only the typed subset. Cytomegalovirus status was reported to be diagnosed by the classifier with high specificity and sensitivity in both the original and validation cohorts. In a later analysis, most CMV-associated TCR beta chains were found to appear HLA-restricted, with HLA associations seemingly driven largely by CMV exposure. For the cohort, immune exposure information was limited to CMV serostatus. The 87-base-pair reads could not distinguish some IMGT-functional V segments, including TRBV6-2 and TRBV6-3, so those segments were excluded. According to a later genetic analysis, donors in an Asian-associated ancestry cluster had fewer N-insertions in productive TCRs than the roughly 700-donor mean.

Library prep was done by the immunoSEQ multiplex PCR assay. A mixture of 60 forward primers for TCR Vbeta segments and 13 reverse primers for TCR Jbeta segments was used in the multiplex PCR. The CDR3 region of rearranged TCR beta genes was amplified from genomic DNA with a multiplex PCR assay. The amplified TCR beta libraries were sequenced on the Illumina HiSeq System as 87-base-pair reads. In the source study's methods: A later analysis counted some 80 million unique TCR beta chains across the 666 repertoires, and approximately 11 million of these chains were shared by at least two donors. Raw reads were error-corrected and collapsed into unique sequences by a nearest-neighbor algorithm in which closely related sequences were merged to remove PCR and sequencing errors. CDR3 sequences were aligned to IMGT reference sequences to assign V, D and J gene segments. For a sequence to be retained, a match of at least six nucleotides was required to both a V gene segment and a J gene segment. A rearrangement counted as productive if the CDR3 had no stop codons and remained in frame with V and J, and every other rearrangement counted as non-productive. CDR3 was defined by IMGT convention, running from the second conserved V-encoded cysteine to the conserved J-encoded phenylalanine. In an earlier analysis of more than 550 of the donors, sequences lacking an unambiguous match to a single V gene segment were excluded. In an earlier analysis of a few hundred of the donors, V segments were called functional above 56.7% productive rearrangements and were called segregating when the between-donor standard deviation exceeded 5%. To diagnose cytomegalovirus status from the catalog of TCR beta chain sequences, a statistical classification framework was built. In a later analysis, V and J genes were assigned by comparing TCR nucleotide sequences against IMGT/GENE-DB human TR gene sequences. In a later analysis, CDR3 sequences and most-parsimonious VDJ recombination scenarios were assigned using the TCRdist pipeline. In a later analysis, each TCR beta chain was defined by its CDR3 amino acid sequence together with its V-gene family, and reads lacking a unique V-gene family were excluded. In a later analysis, 550 to 650 highly shared, low-generation-probability nucleotide sequences were removed to address suspected cross-contamination and a sequencing artifact. In a later analysis, a clonal expansion index was calculated for each public chain from normalized within-repertoire ranks of inferred template counts. A later analysis computed generation probabilities with a VDJ recombination model fitted to out-of-frame rearrangements, and checked the results against IGoR. Hypergeometric tests were used in a later analysis to score TCR-TCR, TCR-HLA and TCR-CMV co-occurrence, with a repertoire-size bias correction applied to the TCR pairs. In a later analysis, false discovery rates were estimated by permuting HLA or CMV assignments 20 times. In a later analysis, co-occurring TCRs were grouped using DBSCAN, and TCRdist sequence similarity was added for clustering within HLA-allele-positive subsets. Repertoires with fewer than 30,000 or more than 120,000 public chains were left out of co-occurrence clustering, as were five repertoires with anomalous nucleotide sharing. Held by TCRdb, this immuneACCESS table contains in-frame sequences only and omits some clones. Under half of the omission traces to an unresolved V gene where checked; the cause of the rest is unknown. V and J calls and clone size are given by that table; D and trimming were obtained from the DNA. The sample table shows about 130,000 clones, and over 75% are seen once. Of the sample, less than 6.5% is held by the ten largest clones.

From a lookup of the germline V gene, CDR1 and CDR2 are SGHTA and FQGNSA. The germline V end is reduced by 5 bases and the J end by 7 bases; junction bases left unmatched: 6. The CDR3 runs 15 amino acids, cysteine and phenylalanine included. Only the CDR3 part of the read is kept: 45 bases, read in frame from the first base. The cohort comprised hundreds of healthy bone marrow donors. At the time of sampling, every cohort member was nominally healthy, though immune exposures that went unrecorded were likely present. The donor tested CMV seropositive and was one of the 289 seropositive cohort members. Every donor gave a peripheral blood sample, and the peripheral blood mononuclear cells from that sample were used for TCR beta sequencing. Genomic DNA extraction from the blood cell samples was performed with the Qiagen DNeasy Blood Extraction Kit. Turning to this clone: Its antigen is not yet known. No much larger clone exists at a distance of one base, and base qualities are not known.

This TCR derives from a woman aged 40 to 49 in good health and CMV-seropositive. Sequencing input: PBMCs. The chain joins TRBV7-2 to TRBJ1-5; 12 bases in the middle match TRBD1. The CDR3 loop reads CASSTGQGARQPQHF. The DNA is as follows: TGTGCCAGCAGCACGGGACAGGGGGCAAGGCAGCCCCAGCATTTT.